This T cell receptor (beta chain) was captured in a study of Tregs in tolerant kidney transplant recipients. Per the germline V gene, CDR1 is MNHEY and CDR2 is SMNVEV (reference sequence). Trimming shortened V by 0 bases and J by 11 bases, and 14 bases separated the two germline ends. The length of the CDR3 is 13 residues. This clone was observed a single time. Produced via immunoSEQ multiplex PCR; TCRdb's table is partial and in-frame only. Of 14,000 to 15,000 clones listed, just under 80% are singletons. Sequencing used Tregs from blood, obtained before the transplant. This sequence joins TRBV27 and TRBJ2-7, with D maybe TRBD2 (5 bases). The sequence derives from a human donor who received a combined kidney and bone marrow transplant. CDR3 residues: CASSLSGSREKYF. As DNA, the CDR3 is TGTGCCAGCAGTTTATCCGGCTCTAGGGAGAAGTACTTC.